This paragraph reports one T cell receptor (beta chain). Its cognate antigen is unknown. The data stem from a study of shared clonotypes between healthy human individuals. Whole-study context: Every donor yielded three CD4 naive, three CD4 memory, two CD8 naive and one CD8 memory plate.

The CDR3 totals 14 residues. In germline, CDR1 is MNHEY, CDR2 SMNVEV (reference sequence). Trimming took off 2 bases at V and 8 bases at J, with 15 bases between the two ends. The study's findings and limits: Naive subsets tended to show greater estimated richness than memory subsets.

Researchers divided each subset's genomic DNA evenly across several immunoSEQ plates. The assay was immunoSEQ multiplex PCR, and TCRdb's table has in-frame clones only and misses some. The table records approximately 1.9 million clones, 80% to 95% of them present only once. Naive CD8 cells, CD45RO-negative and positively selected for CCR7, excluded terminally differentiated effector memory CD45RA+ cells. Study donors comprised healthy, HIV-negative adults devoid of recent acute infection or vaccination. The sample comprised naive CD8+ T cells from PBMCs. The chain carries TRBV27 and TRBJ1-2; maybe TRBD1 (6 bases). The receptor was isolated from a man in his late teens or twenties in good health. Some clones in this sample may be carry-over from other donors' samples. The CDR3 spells CASSLRLQGEGYTF. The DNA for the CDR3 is TGTGCCAGCAGTTTAAGATTACAGGGCGAAGGCTACACCTTC.